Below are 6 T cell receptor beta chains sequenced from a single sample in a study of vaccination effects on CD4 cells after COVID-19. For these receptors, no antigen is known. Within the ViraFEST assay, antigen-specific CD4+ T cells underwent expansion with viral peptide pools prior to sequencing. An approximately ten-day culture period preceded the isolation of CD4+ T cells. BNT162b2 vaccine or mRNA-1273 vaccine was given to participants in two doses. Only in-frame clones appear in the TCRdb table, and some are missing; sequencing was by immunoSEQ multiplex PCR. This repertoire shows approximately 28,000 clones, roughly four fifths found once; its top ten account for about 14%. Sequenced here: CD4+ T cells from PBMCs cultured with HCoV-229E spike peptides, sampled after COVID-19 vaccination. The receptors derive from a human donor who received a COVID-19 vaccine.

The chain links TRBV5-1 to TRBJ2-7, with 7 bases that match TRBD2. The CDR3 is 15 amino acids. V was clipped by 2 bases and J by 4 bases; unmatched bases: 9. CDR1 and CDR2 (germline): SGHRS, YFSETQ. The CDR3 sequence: CASSFGRGPPYEQYF. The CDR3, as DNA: TGCGCCAGCAGCTTTGGGAGGGGCCCTCCTTACGAGCAGTACTTC.

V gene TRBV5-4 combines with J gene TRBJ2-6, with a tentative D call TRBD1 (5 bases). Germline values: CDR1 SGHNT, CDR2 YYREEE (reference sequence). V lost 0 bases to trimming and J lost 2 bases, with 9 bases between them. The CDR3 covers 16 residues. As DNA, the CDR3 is TGTGCCAGCAGCTTGGCAGGGATGACTGGGGCCAACGTCCTGACTTTC. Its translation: CASSLAGMTGANVLTF.

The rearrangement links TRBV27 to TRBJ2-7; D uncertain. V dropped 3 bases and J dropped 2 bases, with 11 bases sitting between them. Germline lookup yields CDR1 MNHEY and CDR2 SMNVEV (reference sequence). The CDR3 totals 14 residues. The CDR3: CASSLGDATYEQYF. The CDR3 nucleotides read TGTGCCAGCAGTTTGGGTGACGCGACCTACGAGCAGTACTTC.

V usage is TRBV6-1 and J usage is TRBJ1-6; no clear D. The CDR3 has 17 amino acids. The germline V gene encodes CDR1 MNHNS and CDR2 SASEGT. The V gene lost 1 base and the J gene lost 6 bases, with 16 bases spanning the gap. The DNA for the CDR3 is TGTGCCAGCAGTGAAGGGGCCCAGGCCACTTTTAATTCACCCCTCCACTTT. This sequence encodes CASSEGAQATFNSPLHF.

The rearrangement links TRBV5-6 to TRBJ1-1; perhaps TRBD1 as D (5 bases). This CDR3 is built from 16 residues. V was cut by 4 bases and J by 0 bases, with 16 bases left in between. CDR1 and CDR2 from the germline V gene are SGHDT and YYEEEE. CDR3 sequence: CASSPNPGDMNTEAFF. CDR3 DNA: TGTGCCAGCAGCCCCAACCCGGGGGATATGAACACTGAAGCTTTCTTT.

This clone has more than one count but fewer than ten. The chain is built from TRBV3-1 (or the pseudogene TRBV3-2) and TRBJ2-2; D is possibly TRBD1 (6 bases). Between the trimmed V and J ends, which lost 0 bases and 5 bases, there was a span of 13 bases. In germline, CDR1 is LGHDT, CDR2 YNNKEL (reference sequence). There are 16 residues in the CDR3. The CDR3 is CASSQDLGHSTGELFF. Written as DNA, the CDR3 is TGTGCCAGCAGCCAAGATCTGGGACACTCAACCGGGGAGCTGTTTTTT.